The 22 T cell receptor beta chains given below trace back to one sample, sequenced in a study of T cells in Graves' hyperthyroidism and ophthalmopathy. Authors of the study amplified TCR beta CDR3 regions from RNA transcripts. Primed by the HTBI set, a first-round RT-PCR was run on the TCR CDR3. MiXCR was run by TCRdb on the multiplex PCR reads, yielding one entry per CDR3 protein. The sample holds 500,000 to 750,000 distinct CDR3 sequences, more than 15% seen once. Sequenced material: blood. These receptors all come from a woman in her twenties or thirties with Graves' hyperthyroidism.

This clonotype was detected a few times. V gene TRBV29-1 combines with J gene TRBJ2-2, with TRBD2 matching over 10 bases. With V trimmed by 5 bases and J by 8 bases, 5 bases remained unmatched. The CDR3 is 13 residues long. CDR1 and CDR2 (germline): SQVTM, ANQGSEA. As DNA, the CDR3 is TGCAGCGTTCGGTCTAGCGGGAGAGGGGAGCTGTTTTTT. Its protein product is CSVRSSGRGELFF.

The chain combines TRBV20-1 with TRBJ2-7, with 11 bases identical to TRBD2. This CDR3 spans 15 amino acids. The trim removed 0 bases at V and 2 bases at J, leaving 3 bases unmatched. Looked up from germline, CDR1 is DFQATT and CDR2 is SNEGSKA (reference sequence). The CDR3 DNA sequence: TGCAGTGCTAGAGACGGGACTAGCGGAGCCTACGAGCAGTACTTC. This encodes CSARDGTSGAYEQYF.

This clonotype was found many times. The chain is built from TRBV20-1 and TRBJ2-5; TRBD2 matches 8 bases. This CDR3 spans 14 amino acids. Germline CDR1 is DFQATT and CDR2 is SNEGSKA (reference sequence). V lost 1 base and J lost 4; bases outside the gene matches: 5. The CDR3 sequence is CSARAGGGGETQYF. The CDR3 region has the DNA TGCAGTGCTAGAGCGGGAGGGGGTGGAGAGACCCAGTACTTC.

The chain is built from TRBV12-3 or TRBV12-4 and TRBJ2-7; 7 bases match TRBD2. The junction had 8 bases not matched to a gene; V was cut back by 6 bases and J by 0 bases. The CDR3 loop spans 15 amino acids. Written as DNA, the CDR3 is TGTGCCAGCAGCCGGGGGACTACCTACTCCTACGAGCAGTACTTC. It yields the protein CASSRGTTYSYEQYF.

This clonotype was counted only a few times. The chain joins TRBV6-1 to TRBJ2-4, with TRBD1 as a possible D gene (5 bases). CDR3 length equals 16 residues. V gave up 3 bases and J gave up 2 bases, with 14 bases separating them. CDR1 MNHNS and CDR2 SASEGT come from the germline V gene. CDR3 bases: TGTGCCAGCAGTGAGGACACAGTCAGACCCAAAAACATTCAGTACTTC. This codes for CASSEDTVRPKNIQYF.

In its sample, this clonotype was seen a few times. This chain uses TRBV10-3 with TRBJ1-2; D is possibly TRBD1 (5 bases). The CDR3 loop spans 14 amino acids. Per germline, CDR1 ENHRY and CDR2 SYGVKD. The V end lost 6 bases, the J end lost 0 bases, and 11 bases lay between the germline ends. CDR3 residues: CAIRGDRSNYGYTF. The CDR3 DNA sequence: TGTGCCATCAGGGGTGACAGATCTAACTATGGCTACACCTTC.

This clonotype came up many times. CDR3 amino acids: CAWGVGTQYF. The CDR3 coding sequence is TGTGCCTGGGGAGTGGGAACCCAGTACTTC. This chain uses TRBV30 with TRBJ2-5; D is unresolved. Germline CDR1 GTSNPN, CDR2 SVGIG (reference sequence). The CDR3 covers 10 residues. V lost 5 bases and J lost 8, with 9 bases in between.

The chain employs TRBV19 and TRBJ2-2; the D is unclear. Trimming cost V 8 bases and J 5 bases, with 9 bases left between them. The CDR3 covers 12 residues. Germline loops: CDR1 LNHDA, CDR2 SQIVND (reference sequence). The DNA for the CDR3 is TGTGCCAGTTCACAAAGTACCGGGGAGCTGTTTTTT. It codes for CASSQSTGELFF.

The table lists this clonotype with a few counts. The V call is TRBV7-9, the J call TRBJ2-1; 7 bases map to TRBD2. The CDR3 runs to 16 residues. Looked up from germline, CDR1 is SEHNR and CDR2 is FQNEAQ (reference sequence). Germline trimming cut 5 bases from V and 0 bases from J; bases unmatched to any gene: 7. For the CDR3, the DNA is TGTGCCAGCAGCCCTCAAGCGGGACCCTCCTACAATGAGCAGTTCTTC. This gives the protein CASSPQAGPSYNEQFF.

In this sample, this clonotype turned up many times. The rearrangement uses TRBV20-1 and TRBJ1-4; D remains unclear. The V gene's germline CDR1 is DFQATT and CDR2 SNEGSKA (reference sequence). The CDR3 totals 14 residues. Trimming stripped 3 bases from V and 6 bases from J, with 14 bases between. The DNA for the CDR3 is TGCAGTGCTAGTCCCGACGGCATAGATGAAAAACTGTTTTTT. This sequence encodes CSASPDGIDEKLFF.

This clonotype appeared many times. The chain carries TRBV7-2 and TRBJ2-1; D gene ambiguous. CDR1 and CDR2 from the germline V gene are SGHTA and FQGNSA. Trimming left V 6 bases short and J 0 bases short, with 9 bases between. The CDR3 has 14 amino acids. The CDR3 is CASRNPSSYNEQFF. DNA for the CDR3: TGTGCCAGCAGAAACCCGAGCTCCTACAATGAGCAGTTCTTC. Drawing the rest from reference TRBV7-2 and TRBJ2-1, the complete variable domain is GAGVSQSPSNKVTEKGKDVELRCDPISGHTALYWYRQSLGQGLEFLIYFQGNSAPDKSGLPSDRFSAERTGGSVSTLTIQRTQQEDSAVYLCASRNPSSYNEQFFGPGTRLTVL.

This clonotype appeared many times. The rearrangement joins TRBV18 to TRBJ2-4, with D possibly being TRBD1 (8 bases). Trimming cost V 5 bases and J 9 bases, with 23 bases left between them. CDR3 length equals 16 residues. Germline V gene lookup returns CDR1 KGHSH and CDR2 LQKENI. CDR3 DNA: TGTGCCAGCTCAATACCGGGACAGGCAAAGCGGGGCATTCAGTACTTC. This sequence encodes CASSIPGQAKRGIQYF.

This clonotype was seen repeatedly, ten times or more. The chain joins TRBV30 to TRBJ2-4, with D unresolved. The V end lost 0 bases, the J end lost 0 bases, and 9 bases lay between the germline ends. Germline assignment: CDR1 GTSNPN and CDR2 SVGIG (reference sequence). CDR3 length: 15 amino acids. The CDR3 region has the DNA TGTGCCTGGAGTGTAGGTGGGCTAGCCAAAAACATTCAGTACTTC. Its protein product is CAWSVGGLAKNIQYF.

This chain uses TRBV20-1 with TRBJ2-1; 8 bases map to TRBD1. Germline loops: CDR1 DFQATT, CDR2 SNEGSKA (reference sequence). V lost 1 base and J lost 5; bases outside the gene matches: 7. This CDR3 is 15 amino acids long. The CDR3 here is CSARGAGGFDNEQFF. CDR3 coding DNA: TGCAGTGCTAGAGGGGCAGGGGGCTTCGACAATGAGCAGTTCTTC.

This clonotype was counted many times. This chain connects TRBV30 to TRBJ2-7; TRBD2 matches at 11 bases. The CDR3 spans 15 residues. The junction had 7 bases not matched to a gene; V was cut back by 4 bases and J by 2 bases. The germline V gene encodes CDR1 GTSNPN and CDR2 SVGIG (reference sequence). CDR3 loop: CAWTRLAGNTYEQYF. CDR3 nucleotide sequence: TGTGCCTGGACCAGACTAGCGGGGAATACCTACGAGCAGTACTTC.

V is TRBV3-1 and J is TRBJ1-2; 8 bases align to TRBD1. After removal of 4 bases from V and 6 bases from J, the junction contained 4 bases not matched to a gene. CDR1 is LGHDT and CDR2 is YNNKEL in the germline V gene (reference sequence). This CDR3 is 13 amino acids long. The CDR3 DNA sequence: TGTGCCAGCAGCCTCAGGGGGCGGAATGGCTACACCTTC. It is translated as CASSLRGRNGYTF.

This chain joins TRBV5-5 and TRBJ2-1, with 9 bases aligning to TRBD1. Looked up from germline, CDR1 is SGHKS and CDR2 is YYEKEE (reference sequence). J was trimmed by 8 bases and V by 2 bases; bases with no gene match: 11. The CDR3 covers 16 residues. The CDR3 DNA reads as TGTGCCAGCAGCTTTCGGGACAGGGACAAGGTCGATGAGCAGTTCTTC. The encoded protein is CASSFRDRDKVDEQFF. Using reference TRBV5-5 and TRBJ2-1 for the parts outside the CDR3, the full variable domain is DAGVTQSPTHLIKTRGQQVTLRCSPISGHKSVSWYQQVLGQGPQFIFQYYEKEERGRGNFPDRFSARQFPNYSSELNVNALLLGDSALYLCASSFRDRDKVDEQFFGPGTRLTVL.

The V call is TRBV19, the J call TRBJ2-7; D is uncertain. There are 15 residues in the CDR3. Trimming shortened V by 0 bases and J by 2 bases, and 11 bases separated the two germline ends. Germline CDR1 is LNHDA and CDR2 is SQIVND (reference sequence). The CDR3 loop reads CASSIEPAPPYEQYF. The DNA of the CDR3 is TGTGCCAGTAGTATAGAGCCGGCACCCCCCTACGAGCAGTACTTC.

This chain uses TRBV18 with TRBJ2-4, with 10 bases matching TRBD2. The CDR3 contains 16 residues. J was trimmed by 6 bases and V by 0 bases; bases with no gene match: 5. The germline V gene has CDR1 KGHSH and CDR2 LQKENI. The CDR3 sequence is CASSPPGTSGANIQYF. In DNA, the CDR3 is TGTGCCAGCTCACCACCGGGAACTAGCGGGGCAAACATTCAGTACTTC.

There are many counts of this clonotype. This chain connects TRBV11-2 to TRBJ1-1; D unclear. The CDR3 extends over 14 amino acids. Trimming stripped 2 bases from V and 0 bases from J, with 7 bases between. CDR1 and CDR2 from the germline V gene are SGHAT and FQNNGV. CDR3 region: CASSLSGMNTEAFF. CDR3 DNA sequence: TGTGCCAGCAGCTTAAGCGGAATGAACACTGAAGCTTTCTTT.

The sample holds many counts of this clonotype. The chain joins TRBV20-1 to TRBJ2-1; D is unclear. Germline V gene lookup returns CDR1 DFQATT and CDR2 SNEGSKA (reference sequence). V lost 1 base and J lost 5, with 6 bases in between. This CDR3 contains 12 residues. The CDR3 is CSARVRDNEQFF. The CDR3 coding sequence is TGCAGTGCTAGAGTGAGAGACAATGAGCAGTTCTTC.

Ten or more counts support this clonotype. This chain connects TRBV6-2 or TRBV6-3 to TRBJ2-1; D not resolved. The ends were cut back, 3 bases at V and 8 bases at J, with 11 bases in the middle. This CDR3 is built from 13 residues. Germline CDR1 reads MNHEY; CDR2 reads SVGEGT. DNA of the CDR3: TGTGCCAGCAGTTATCTAGGGCGGCATGAGCAGTTCTTC. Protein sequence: CASSYLGRHEQFF.